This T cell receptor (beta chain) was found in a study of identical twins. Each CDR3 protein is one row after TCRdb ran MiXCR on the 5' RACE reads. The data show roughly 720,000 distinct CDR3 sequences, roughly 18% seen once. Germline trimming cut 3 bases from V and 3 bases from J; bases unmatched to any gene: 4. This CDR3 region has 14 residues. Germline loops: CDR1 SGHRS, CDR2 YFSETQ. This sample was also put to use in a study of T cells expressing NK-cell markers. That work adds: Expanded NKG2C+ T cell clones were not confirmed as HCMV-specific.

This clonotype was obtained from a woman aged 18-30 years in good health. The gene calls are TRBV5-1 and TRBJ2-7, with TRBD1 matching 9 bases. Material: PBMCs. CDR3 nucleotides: TGCGCCAGCAGCTGGGGGACAGGGAACTACGAGCAGTACTTC. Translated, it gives CASSWGTGNYEQYF.